What follows is one TCR beta chain and its context. The antigen is unknown. Method: immunoSEQ multiplex PCR; TCRdb's copy keeps in-frame clones and lacks some. The sample lists approximately 16,000 clones, roughly 40% occurring once. This entry is derived from a study of tumor-infiltrating lymphocytes in localized non-small cell lung cancer. Study-wide context: The cohort mixed smokers and never-smokers, several histologies, and some post-neoadjuvant-chemotherapy samples. Tumor tissue and non-adjacent uninvolved lung came from each patient.

Study-wide findings and caveats: Tumor T-cell fraction from TCR sequencing was not associated with recurrence-free survival (p = 0.61). T-cell fraction did not differ between immunotypes IM1 and IM2.

In germline, CDR1 is SGHNT, CDR2 YYREEE (reference sequence). The CDR3 is 16 amino acids. Trimming pared 4 bases from V and 1 base from J, leaving 14 bases between. This TCR was recovered from a human donor with non-small cell lung cancer. Sequencing input: lung tumor tissue. The V gene is TRBV5-4, the J gene TRBJ2-2; TRBD1 is a possible D gene (6 bases). The CDR3 protein is CASSHNWGQNTGELFF. The CDR3 nucleotides read TGTGCCAGCAGCCATAACTGGGGGCAGAACACCGGGGAGCTGTTTTTT.